The entry that follows covers one T cell receptor (beta chain) sequence. What it binds is not known. Measured with immunoSEQ multiplex PCR; TCRdb has only the in-frame clones, and not every one. Of approximately 120,000 clones in the sample, 88% were seen once. These data come from a study of T cell responses to AZD1222 COVID-19 vaccine. Study-wide results and caveats: Dominant CD4 TCR responses targeted spike regions 160-218 and 743-854. All repertoire sampling was performed exclusively after the peak T cell response. A mostly white British donor set with more females was recruited, and clonal diversity was possibly underestimated.

The sequences come from peripheral blood, collected on day 0 of AZD1222 vaccination. The sequence was obtained from an adult in good health.

CDR3 nucleotides: TGTGCCAGCAGCTTACTACAGGTTCACACCATATATTTT. It specifies CASSLLQVHTIYF. This sequence joins TRBV11-2 and TRBJ1-3; D is possibly TRBD1 (5 bases). This CDR3 has 13 amino acids. The V end lost 2 bases, the J end lost 8 bases, and 10 bases lay between the germline ends. The germline CDR1 and CDR2 sequences are SGHAT and FQNNGV.